These T cell receptor beta chains were read from a single sample in a study of shared clonotypes between healthy human individuals. The assay was immunoSEQ multiplex PCR, and TCRdb's table has in-frame clones only and misses some. The table shows some 2,500,000 clones, with roughly 93% occurring only once. Sequenced material: naive CD4+ T cells from PBMCs. These receptors were taken from a man between 18 and 35 years old in good health. Some clones in this sample may be carry-over from other donors' samples. CDR3s include the opening cysteine and the closing phenylalanine or tryptophan. A D gene is named only where the DNA matches it firmly. Clone size, where shown, is once, few, many, or a class for clones that have expanded.

clone size	D gene	V gene	J gene	CDR3 protein	CDR3 DNA
-	-	TRBV6-1	TRBJ1-2	CATFLRYLVYGYTF	TGTGCCACCTTTCTGCGGTATTTAGTCTATGGCTACACCTTC
-	-	TRBV30	TRBJ1-5	CAWSVRVQRGQPQHF	TGTGCCTGGAGTGTAAGGGTCCAGCGGGGTCAGCCCCAGCATTTT
-	-	TRBV19	TRBJ1-4	CASSISATVGEKLFF	TGTGCCAGTAGTATAAGTGCGACAGTCGGTGAAAAACTGTTTTTT
-	-	TRBV6-6	TRBJ2-1	CASRSRFLYNEQFF	TGTGCCAGCAGAAGTCGGTTCCTTTACAATGAGCAGTTCTTC
-	-	TRBV6-1	TRBJ2-7	CASSEAPASSYEQYF	TGTGCCAGCAGTGAAGCGCCCGCTAGCTCCTACGAGCAGTACTTC
-	-	TRBV5-4	TRBJ1-3	CASSLFAGNSGNTIYF	TGTGCCAGCAGCTTGTTTGCAGGGAACTCTGGAAACACCATATATTTT
-	TRBD1	TRBV27	TRBJ1-5	CASSFQGAGNQPQHF	TGTGCCAGCAGTTTTCAGGGGGCTGGCAATCAGCCCCAGCATTTT
-	TRBD2	TRBV29-1	TRBJ2-7	CSVARGGPSSYEQYF	TGCAGCGTTGCCCGGGGGGGCCCCAGCTCCTACGAGCAGTACTTC
-	-	TRBV5-1	TRBJ1-4	CASSLGPGPNEKLFF	TGCGCCAGCAGCTTGGGGCCAGGGCCAAATGAAAAACTGTTTTTT
-	TRBD2	TRBV29-1	TRBJ2-1	CSVDERGNNEQFF	TGCAGCGTTGACGAGCGGGGAAACAATGAGCAGTTCTTC
-	TRBD1	TRBV27	TRBJ1-4	CASSTGTGEALFF	TGTGCCAGCAGTACCGGGACAGGGGAGGCACTGTTTTTT
-	TRBD1	TRBV28	TRBJ2-7	CASSDRGSYEQYF	TGTGCCAGCAGCGACAGGGGCTCTTACGAGCAGTACTTC
-	-	TRBV5-1	TRBJ2-2	CASSLEGSGELFF	TGCGCCAGCAGCTTGGAAGGGTCCGGGGAGCTGTTTTTT
-	-	TRBV7-3	TRBJ1-5	CASSLTSNQPQHF	TGTGCCAGCAGCTTAACGAGCAATCAGCCCCAGCATTTT
-	TRBD2	TRBV5-4	TRBJ2-1	CASSRLAGAGSGEQFF	TGTGCCAGCAGCCGACTAGCGGGAGCAGGGAGCGGTGAGCAGTTCTTC
once	-	TRBV5-1	TRBJ1-2	CASSLVDGSYGYTF	TGCGCCAGCAGCTTAGTAGACGGGAGCTATGGCTACACCTTC
-	-	TRBV19	TRBJ2-7	CASAPRVTYEQYF	TGTGCCAGTGCCCCCCGGGTCACCTACGAGCAGTACTTC
-	TRBD1	TRBV7-3	TRBJ2-5	CASSFIGGAPQETQYF	TGTGCCAGCAGCTTTATAGGGGGCGCCCCACAAGAGACCCAGTACTTC
-	-	TRBV14	TRBJ1-2	CASSPGKPRALGGYTF	TGTGCCAGCAGCCCCGGAAAGCCCCGGGCCCTCGGTGGCTACACCTTC
-	TRBD1	TRBV7-3	TRBJ2-7	CASSPNRTGFTYEQYF	TGTGCCAGCAGCCCGAACCGGACAGGATTCACCTACGAGCAGTACTTC
-	TRBD2	TRBV7-2	TRBJ2-5	CASSSRPGAGGETQYF	TGTGCCAGCAGCTCACGGCCGGGGGCGGGGGGAGAGACCCAGTACTTC
-	TRBD2	TRBV7-2	TRBJ2-7	CASSLFRMGAGVSEQYF	TGTGCCAGCAGCTTATTTCGAATGGGAGCGGGAGTATCCGAGCAGTACTTC
-	TRBD2	TRBV12-5	TRBJ2-1	CASGTTGTSGTDEQFF	TGTGCTAGTGGAACGACTGGGACTAGCGGGACCGATGAGCAGTTCTTC
-	TRBD1	TRBV5-1	TRBJ2-2	CASSRGQANTGELFF	TGCGCCAGCAGCAGGGGACAGGCGAACACCGGGGAGCTGTTTTTT
once	-	TRBV5-1	TRBJ2-2	CASSLAAGWIAGELFF	TGCGCCAGCAGCTTGGCCGCAGGGTGGATTGCCGGGGAGCTGTTTTTT
once	TRBD1	TRBV19	TRBJ1-2	CASSITTGLYGYTF	TGTGCCAGTAGTATTACGACAGGGCTCTATGGCTACACCTTC
once	-	TRBV7-2	TRBJ2-5	CASSPQRGAQETQYF	TGTGCCAGCAGCCCGCAACGCGGAGCGCAAGAGACCCAGTACTTC
-	TRBD1	TRBV10-2	TRBJ2-7	CASVPGQVSYEQYF	TGCGCCAGCGTCCCGGGACAGGTGTCCTACGAGCAGTACTTC
-	TRBD2	TRBV6-5	TRBJ2-7	CASSKLAGAYEQYF	TGTGCCAGCAGTAAACTAGCGGGAGCCTACGAGCAGTACTTC
once	-	TRBV4-2	TRBJ1-3	CASSHSESSGNTIYF	TGTGCCAGCAGTCATTCAGAGAGCTCTGGAAACACCATATATTTT
-	TRBD1	TRBV6-1	TRBJ1-2	CASSEVSGGSYGYTF	TGTGCCAGCAGTGAAGTTTCAGGGGGCAGCTATGGCTACACCTTC
-	-	TRBV2	TRBJ1-1	CASSVRQSRYTEAFF	TGTGCCAGCAGTGTCCGACAGTCGAGATACACTGAAGCTTTCTTT
-	-	TRBV25-1	TRBJ1-3	CASSPRQSAIYF	TGTGCCAGCAGTCCACGGCAGTCCGCCATATATTTT
few	-	TRBV19	TRBJ1-1	CASRRNQGIEAFF	TGTGCCAGTAGACGAAACCAGGGGATCGAAGCTTTCTTT
-	TRBD1	TRBV28	TRBJ2-2	CASSQGGQGNTGELFF	TGTGCCAGCAGTCAGGGTGGACAGGGTAACACCGGGGAGCTGTTTTTT
-	-	TRBV7-3	TRBJ2-3	CASSRELGELNTQYF	TGTGCCAGCAGCCGTGAACTAGGAGAGCTAAATACGCAGTATTTT
-	-	TRBV7-8	TRBJ2-1	CASSPYSGTGKVHNEQFF	TGTGCCAGCAGCCCATACTCCGGGACGGGCAAAGTCCACAATGAGCAGTTCTTC
once	TRBD1	TRBV28	TRBJ2-7	CASSLQLGGTGGIVSYEQYF	TGTGCCAGCAGTTTACAGCTTGGGGGGACAGGGGGCATAGTATCCTACGAGCAGTACTTC
-	-	TRBV21-1	TRBJ2-7	CASSKGTGRYEQYF	TGTGCCAGCAGCAAGGGCACAGGGAGATACGAGCAGTACTTC
-	-	TRBV29-1	TRBJ1-3	CSAGGFGNTIYF	TGCAGCGCCGGGGGTTTTGGAAACACCATATATTTT
-	TRBD1	TRBV15	TRBJ1-5	CATSRDVGQGYSNQPQHF	TGTGCCACCAGCAGAGATGTAGGACAGGGGTATAGCAATCAGCCCCAGCATTTT
once	TRBD2	TRBV7-6	TRBJ2-1	CASSLASGRSYNEQFF	TGTGCCAGCAGCTTAGCTAGCGGGAGATCCTACAATGAGCAGTTCTTC
-	-	TRBV7-2	TRBJ1-1	CASSLAGRMNTEAFF	TGTGCCAGCAGCTTAGCGGGACGGATGAACACTGAAGCTTTCTTT
-	-	TRBV9	TRBJ2-7	CASSGGSYEQYF	TGTGCCAGCAGCGGCGGCTCCTACGAGCAGTACTTC
-	TRBD1	TRBV7-6	TRBJ1-1	CASSPRDRTYLNTEAFF	TGTGCCAGCAGCCCTCGGGACAGGACATACTTGAACACTGAAGCTTTCTTT
-	TRBD2	TRBV29-1	TRBJ2-7	CSVGGLAGVYEQYF	TGCAGCGTTGGGGGACTAGCGGGGGTCTACGAGCAGTACTTC
-	-	TRBV9	TRBJ1-3	CASSVVGDTIYF	TGTGCCAGCAGCGTAGTTGGGGACACCATATATTTT
-	-	TRBV6-4	TRBJ2-1	CASSDSNLARSSYNEQFF	TGTGCCAGCAGTGACTCGAACCTAGCGCGGAGCTCCTACAATGAGCAGTTCTTC
-	-	TRBV5-1	TRBJ2-2	CASSLSIGGLGGELFF	TGCGCCAGCAGCTTGTCGATAGGGGGTCTTGGCGGGGAGCTGTTTTTT
-	-	TRBV4-1	TRBJ1-6	CASSQDWPRGENSPLHF	TGCGCCAGCAGCCAAGATTGGCCCCGTGGGGAAAATTCACCCCTCCACTTT
-	-	TRBV5-4	TRBJ2-7	CASSLEGGSEQYF	TGTGCCAGCAGCTTGGAGGGGGGAAGCGAGCAGTACTTC
-	-	TRBV2	TRBJ2-2	CASSEVSVGTGELFF	TGTGCCAGCAGTGAAGTTAGTGTGGGCACCGGGGAGCTGTTTTTT
-	TRBD1	TRBV18	TRBJ2-7	CASSVGQGPYEQYF	TGTGCCAGCTCCGTGGGACAGGGACCCTACGAGCAGTACTTC